The 18 T cell receptor beta chains reported below all come from one sample, sequenced in a study of T cell responses to AZD1222 COVID-19 vaccine. The assay was immunoSEQ multiplex PCR, and TCRdb's table has in-frame clones only and misses some. This table has 100,000 to 120,000 clones, about 95% appearing once. The sample consisted of peripheral blood, taken 28 days after the second AZD1222 dose. The receptor set was obtained from an adult who received the AZD1222 COVID-19 vaccine.

J is TRBJ2-1 and V is TRBV7-9, with D unresolved. The germline gives CDR1 SEHNR, CDR2 FQNEAQ (reference sequence). Trimming cost V 5 bases and J 9 bases, with 11 bases left between them. The CDR3 has 12 amino acids. This chain's CDR3 is CASSEVSIEQFF. The CDR3 bases are TGTGCCAGCAGCGAAGTCTCTATTGAGCAGTTCTTC.

The chain couples TRBV19 to TRBJ2-1; possibly TRBD2 for D (5 bases). CDR1 and CDR2 (germline): LNHDA, SQIVND (reference sequence). The CDR3 is 15 residues long. The V end lost 6 bases, the J end lost 5 bases, and 17 bases lay between the germline ends. The CDR3 coding sequence is TGTGCCAGTAGACCGCGGGCTAGGTTCGACAATGAGCAGTTCTTC. This translates into CASRPRARFDNEQFF. The full variable domain, rest sourced from reference TRBV19 and TRBJ2-1, is DGGITQSPKYLFRKEGQNVTLSCEQNLNHDAMYWYRQDPGQGLRLIYYSQIVNDFQKGDIAEGYSVSREKKESFPLTVTSAQKNPTAFYLCASRPRARFDNEQFFGPGTRLTVL.

This chain links TRBV7-9 with TRBJ2-3; D gene ambiguous. The V end was cut by 5 bases, the J end by 2 bases, with 5 bases between. Germline loops: CDR1 SEHNR, CDR2 FQNEAQ (reference sequence). This CDR3 has 12 residues. CDR3 coding DNA: TGTGCCAGCAGCCCCAACACAGATACGCAGTATTTT. It encodes CASSPNTDTQYF.

This clone was recorded once. V and J are TRBV27 and TRBJ1-1; tentative D call: TRBD1 (5 bases). The CDR3 has 14 amino acids. Trimming removed 4 bases at V and 5 bases at J, with 14 bases between. Germline CDR1 and CDR2: MNHEY and SMNVEV (reference sequence). The CDR3 protein is CASSSGGVFTEAFF. For the CDR3, the DNA is TGTGCCAGCAGTTCAGGAGGGGTATTTACTGAAGCTTTCTTT.

The chain couples TRBV9 to TRBJ1-1, with 9 nucleotides matching TRBD1. Trimming took 3 bases from V and 4 from J; bases not matched to a gene: 13. CDR3 length equals 17 residues. From germline, CDR1 is SGDLS and CDR2 YYNGEE. CDR3 in amino acids: CASSAPQGARLGTEAFF. CDR3 coding DNA: TGTGCCAGCAGCGCGCCACAGGGGGCCCGGCTAGGCACTGAAGCTTTCTTT.

V and J are TRBV18 and TRBJ2-5, with TRBD2 as a possible D gene (6 bases). The CDR3 length is 14 residues. CDR1 is KGHSH, CDR2 LQKENI, per germline. V lost 3 bases and J lost 3, with 11 bases in between. The CDR3 DNA follows: TGTGCCAGCTCACCCGGGACTTGGGAAGAGACCCAGTACTTC. Protein: CASSPGTWEETQYF.

This sequence joins TRBV12-5 and TRBJ1-5; D might be TRBD1 (5 bases). V was pared by 2 bases and J by 4 bases, with 15 bases between. In germline, CDR1 is LGHNT, CDR2 FRNRAP. CDR3 size: 16 residues. CDR3 sequence (DNA): TGTGCTAGTGGTTTGAAAGGGACTCCTGGGAATCAGCCCCAGCATTTT. It yields the protein CASGLKGTPGNQPQHF.

The chain uses TRBV7-6 and TRBJ1-2, with TRBD1 identical over 9 bases. The CDR3 is 14 residues long. The V segment lost 5 bases and the J segment 5 bases; nucleotides outside the gene matches: 6. CDR1 is SGHVS, CDR2 FNYEAQ, per germline. The CDR3 DNA follows: TGTGCCAGCAGCCCACCGACAGGGGGGTATGGCTACACCTTC. Amino acids: CASSPPTGGYGYTF.

The V call is TRBV11-3, the J call TRBJ2-3, with 9 bases lining up with TRBD2. The junction had 7 bases not matched to a gene; V was cut back by 5 bases and J by 1 base. The germline CDR1 and CDR2 sequences are SGHNT and YENEEA. This CDR3 is 16 amino acids long. The CDR3 DNA is TGTGCCAGCAGCCCCCGGACTAGCGAGGGCACAGATACGCAGTATTTT. It encodes CASSPRTSEGTDTQYF.

The rearrangement uses TRBV19 and TRBJ1-1; the D gene is possibly TRBD1 (6 bases). V was cut by 7 bases and J by 4 bases, with 19 bases left in between. CDR1 LNHDA and CDR2 SQIVND come from the germline V gene (reference sequence). CDR3 length: 15 residues. CDR3 DNA sequence: TGTGCCAGTAAGGATGGGGGGGCGGCCGCCACTGAAGCTTTCTTT. Its translation: CASKDGGAAATEAFF.

The chain employs TRBV12-5 and TRBJ1-1, with 8 nucleotides matching TRBD1. CDR1 and CDR2 from the germline V gene are LGHNT and FRNRAP. Trimming at V came to 8 bases and at J to 5 bases, leaving 10 bases not matched to a gene. CDR3 length equals 14 residues. The CDR3 sequence is CASLKNRGNTEAFF. DNA for the CDR3: TGTGCTAGTTTAAAGAACAGGGGGAATACTGAAGCTTTCTTT. Complete variable domain (other parts from reference TRBV12-5 and TRBJ1-1): DARVTQTPRHKVTEMGQEVTMRCQPILGHNTVFWYRQTMMQGLELLAYFRNRAPLDDSGMPKDRFSAEMPDATLATLKIQPSEPRDSAVYFCASLKNRGNTEAFFGQGTRLTVV.

The CDR3 DNA reads TGTGCCAGCAGCCCCCAGACAGGGGTCTACGAGCAGTACTTC. Encoded protein: CASSPQTGVYEQYF. The chain joins TRBV5-4 to TRBJ2-7, with TRBD1 matching 8 bases. The V segment lost 4 bases and the J segment 3 bases; nucleotides outside the gene matches: 6. The CDR3 has 14 residues. Germline CDR1 SGHNT, CDR2 YYREEE (reference sequence).

The chain links TRBV12-3 or TRBV12-4 to TRBJ1-2; perhaps TRBD1 as D (5 bases). The V and J ends lost 3 bases and 8 bases respectively, with 13 bases between them. The CDR3 runs to 13 residues. The CDR3 is CASSFLARDGYTF. Written as DNA, the CDR3 is TGTGCCAGCAGTTTTCTGGCCAGGGACGGCTACACCTTC.

The rearrangement uses TRBV5-4 and TRBJ1-6; 7 bases are shared with TRBD1. The germline gives CDR1 SGHNT, CDR2 YYREEE (reference sequence). The CDR3 spans 20 residues. Losses at the gene ends were 2 bases for V and 5 bases for J; bases not matched to a gene: 19. The CDR3 protein is CASSLGPGTALHLNNSPLHF. The CDR3 coding sequence is TGTGCCAGCAGCTTAGGGCCCGGGACAGCCCTTCACCTTAATAATTCACCCCTCCACTTT.

The chain has TRBV28 and TRBJ1-1; 7 bases line up with TRBD1. Germline V gives CDR1 MDHEN, CDR2 SYDVKM. This CDR3 has 15 residues. V trimming: 5 bases; J trimming: 2 bases; junction bases outside the gene matches: 8. The CDR3 spells CASSPPWDSNTEAFF. The DNA for the CDR3 is TGTGCCAGCAGTCCTCCCTGGGACAGTAACACTGAAGCTTTCTTT.

The gene calls are TRBV12-5 and TRBJ1-5, with D tentatively TRBD1 (5 bases). V was trimmed by 2 bases and J by 7 bases, leaving 21 bases between them. The CDR3 extends over 17 amino acids. Germline values: CDR1 LGHNT, CDR2 FRNRAP. The CDR3 bases are TGTGCTAGTGGTTTGATAAGGTTCCCGGGGCAGAAGCAGCCCCAGCATTTT. This gives the protein CASGLIRFPGQKQPQHF.

V gene TRBV4-1 combines with J gene TRBJ2-7; 15 bases line up with TRBD2. CDR1 and CDR2 (germline): MGHRA, YSYEKL. The CDR3 totals 20 residues. The junction had 11 bases not matched to a gene; V was cut back by 0 bases and J by 2 bases. The CDR3 coding sequence is TGCGCCAGCAGCCAAGAGCCAGGACTAGCGGGAGGGCGTCGTACCTACGAGCAGTACTTC. It is translated as CASSQEPGLAGGRRTYEQYF.

This chain uses TRBV1 with TRBJ2-7; the table names TRBD2, a call not compared with the DNA. TRBV1 is an annotated pseudogene. The CDR3 is made up of 24 amino acids. The CDR3 loop is CTSSPSELAGGLRPNGSSSYEQYF. The CDR3 nucleotides are TGCACCAGCAGCCCATCCGAGCTAGCGGGGGGCCTACGCCCCAACGGTTCGAGCTCCTACGAGCAGTACTTC.